The 5 T cell receptor beta chains given below trace back to one sample, sequenced in a study of cytomegalovirus exposure and HLA in healthy donors. The study ran its PCR with 60 Vbeta and 13 Jbeta primers. Data came from immunoSEQ multiplex PCR; TCRdb stores just in-frame clones and leaves some out. The table has 150,000 to 250,000 clones, around 74% seen once. Sample: PBMCs. These receptors all come from a girl between 5 and 17 years old in good health and CMV-seropositive.

V is TRBV21-1 and J is TRBJ2-1; TRBD2 is taken as the D call from the table, unchecked against the DNA. TRBV21-1 is labeled a pseudogene. This CDR3 has 14 residues. The CDR3: CASRGLADYNEQFF. Here the CDR3 DNA reads TGTGCCAGCAGGGGACTAGCGGACTACAATGAGCAGTTCTTC.

The chain links TRBV18 to TRBJ1-4; 7 bases are shared with TRBD1. The CDR3 runs 15 residues. Germline CDR1 reads KGHSH; CDR2 reads LQKENI. The J segment lost 8 bases and the V segment lost 4 bases, leaving 10 bases of the junction unmatched. CDR3 amino acids: CASSLRQGSGEKLFF. The CDR3 DNA sequence: TGTGCCAGCTCACTGAGACAGGGAAGCGGGGAAAAACTGTTTTTT.

As DNA, the CDR3 is TGTGCCAGCAGGGCTTATCGGGGGACTGAAGCTTTCTTT. Encoded protein: CASRAYRGTEAFF. This rearrangement joins TRBV13 to TRBJ1-1; TRBD1 is a possible D gene (5 bases). Germline CDR1 reads PRHDT; CDR2 reads FYEKMQ (reference sequence). This CDR3 is 13 amino acids long. Between the trimmed V and J ends, which lost 6 bases and 5 bases, there was a span of 13 bases.

This clone was observed once. CDR3 DNA sequence: TGTGCCAGCAGCTTACAGGGGAAATACAATGAGCAGTTCTTC. It is translated as CASSLQGKYNEQFF. The chain links TRBV5-6 to TRBJ2-1; 7 nucleotides align to TRBD1. V shed 2 bases and J 4 bases; nucleotides not matched to a gene: 3. Germline V gene data show CDR1 as SGHDT and CDR2 as YYEEEE. The CDR3 totals 14 residues.

The V gene is TRBV4-3, the J gene TRBJ2-5; 7 bases are shared with TRBD2. In germline, CDR1 is LGHNA, CDR2 YSLEER. J gave up 5 bases and V 3 bases, and 12 bases lay outside the gene matches. The CDR3 has 16 residues. The CDR3 reads CASSQGGIGGTETQYF. The DNA for the CDR3 is TGCGCCAGCAGCCAGGGGGGGATCGGGGGGACGGAGACCCAGTACTTC.